A selection of T cell receptor beta chains follows, all from one sample in a study of T cell responses to AZD1222 COVID-19 vaccine. The assay was immunoSEQ multiplex PCR, and TCRdb's table has in-frame clones only and misses some. The sample records 120,000 to 150,000 clones, roughly nine tenths being singletons. Sample: peripheral blood, taken on day 0 of AZD1222 vaccination. These receptors came from an adult in good health. The CDR3 runs from the conserved cysteine through the conserved F or W. The D gene is left open where the match is weak. Part of the rows lack a size; the others show once, few, many or a class for expanded clones.

V: TRBV9
size: NA
D: TRBD1
length: 14
J: TRBJ1-2
DNA: TGTGCCAGCAGCGAAATCGGGACAGGGGCTGGCTACACCTTC
CDR3: CASSEIGTGAGYTF

V: TRBV25-1
size: NA
D: TRBD1
length: 15
J: TRBJ1-5
DNA: TGTGCCAGCAGTGACGGACAGGGGAACAATCAGCCCCAGCATTTT
CDR3: CASSDGQGNNQPQHF

V: TRBV7-9
size: NA
D: NA
length: 16
J: TRBJ1-1
DNA: TGTGCCAGCAGCTTAGGTAACCTGCTCATGAACACTGAAGCTTTCTTT
CDR3: CASSLGNLLMNTEAFF

V: TRBV20-1
size: NA
D: NA
length: 10
J: TRBJ2-7
DNA: TGCAGTGCTAAACAGTACGAGCAGTACTTC
CDR3: CSAKQYEQYF

V: TRBV6-5
size: NA
D: TRBD1
length: 15
J: TRBJ2-1
DNA: TGTGCCAGCAGTTTCGGACAGGGGGCGTACAATGAGCAGTTCTTC
CDR3: CASSFGQGAYNEQFF

V: TRBV28
size: NA
D: NA
length: 16
J: TRBJ2-2
DNA: TGTGCCAGCAGTTTATCGGGGGGCCTAAACACCGGGGAGCTGTTTTTT
CDR3: CASSLSGGLNTGELFF

V: TRBV2
size: NA
D: NA
length: 15
J: TRBJ2-6
DNA: TGTGCCAGCACGGACCCGGGGCCAGAGGCCAACGTCCTGACTTTC
CDR3: CASTDPGPEANVLTF

V: TRBV5-1
size: once
D: NA
length: 13
J: TRBJ1-5
DNA: TGCGCCAGCAGCTTGCGTGTGCTTCAGCCCCAGCATTTT
CDR3: CASSLRVLQPQHF

V: TRBV27
size: NA
D: NA
length: 13
J: TRBJ1-2
DNA: TGTGCCAGCAGACAGGGATCTTCCTATGGCTACACCTTC
CDR3: CASRQGSSYGYTF

V: TRBV9
size: NA
D: NA
length: 14
J: TRBJ1-2
DNA: TGTGCCAGCAGCGTAGCCCAGGTACCGCAGGGCTACACCTTC
CDR3: CASSVAQVPQGYTF

V: TRBV19
size: NA
D: NA
length: 13
J: TRBJ1-2
DNA: TGTGCCAGTAGCCGACTGGCGAACTATGGCTACACCTTC
CDR3: CASSRLANYGYTF

V: TRBV10-3
size: NA
D: NA
length: 16
J: TRBJ2-3
DNA: TGTGCCATCAGTGAGTCGCTGACGGAACGCACAGATACGCAGTATTTT
CDR3: CAISESLTERTDTQYF

V: TRBV18
size: NA
D: NA
length: 15
J: TRBJ1-2
DNA: TGTGCCAGCTCACAAGCACTACAAGGGGATGGAGGCTACACCTTC
CDR3: CASSQALQGDGGYTF

V: TRBV7-3
size: NA
D: NA
length: 14
J: TRBJ2-5
DNA: TGTGCCAGCAGCTTACAACCCGGCCAAGAGACCCAGTACTTC
CDR3: CASSLQPGQETQYF

V: TRBV5-1
size: NA
D: NA
length: 15
J: TRBJ2-7
DNA: TGCGCCAGCAGCTTGGCCTCGGGCCCCGGAGACGAGCAGTACTTC
CDR3: CASSLASGPGDEQYF

V: TRBV4-3
size: NA
D: TRBD1
length: 17
J: TRBJ1-4
DNA: TGCGCCAGCAGCCAGGAAAGGACGGGACAGCCTAATGAAAAACTGTTTTTT
CDR3: CASSQERTGQPNEKLFF

V: TRBV5-1
size: NA
D: NA
length: 15
J: TRBJ1-6
DNA: TGCGCCAGCAGCTTGGGATGGGGTGATAATTCACCCCTCCACTTT
CDR3: CASSLGWGDNSPLHF

V: TRBV5-1
size: NA
D: NA
length: 16
J: TRBJ1-3
DNA: TGCGCCAGCAGCTTGGGGTCTACGCACTCTGGAAACACCATATATTTT
CDR3: CASSLGSTHSGNTIYF

V: TRBV13
size: NA
D: NA
length: 17
J: TRBJ2-5
DNA: TGTGCCAGCAGCTTAGGCGGTTCGGAGGGGCGGCAAGAGACCCAGTACTTC
CDR3: CASSLGGSEGRQETQYF

V: TRBV23-1
size: NA
D: TRBD2
length: 19
J: TRBJ2-3
DNA: TGCGCCAGCAGTCAATGGACTAGCGGAGCCGAAACCAACACAGATACGCAGTATTTT
CDR3: CASSQWTSGAETNTDTQYF

V: TRBV19
size: NA
D: NA
length: 15
J: TRBJ1-5
DNA: TGTGCCAGTACGACGGAGGGGTCCCGCAATCAGCCCCAGCATTTT
CDR3: CASTTEGSRNQPQHF

V: TRBV7-8
size: NA
D: NA
length: 17
J: TRBJ1-5
DNA: TGTGCCAGCAGCTTAAGGGAAGTGGGTACTTTCAATCAGCCCCAGCATTTT
CDR3: CASSLREVGTFNQPQHF

V: TRBV7-9
size: NA
D: NA
length: 13
J: TRBJ2-1
DNA: TGTGCCAGCAGACCATTACAATCTGATGAGCAGTTCTTC
CDR3: CASRPLQSDEQFF

V: TRBV11-3
size: NA
D: NA
length: 15
J: TRBJ1-3
DNA: TGTGCCAGCAGCTTTGGGCCGGACATCGGAAACACCATATATTTT
CDR3: CASSFGPDIGNTIYF

V: TRBV2
size: NA
D: NA
length: 13
J: TRBJ2-3
DNA: TGTGCCAGCAGTGATACCTGGACAGATACGCAGTATTTT
CDR3: CASSDTWTDTQYF

V: TRBV5-6
size: NA
D: NA
length: 12
J: TRBJ1-1
DNA: TGTGCCAGCAGTTCAAATGCCAGAGAAGCTTTCTTT
CDR3: CASSSNAREAFF

V: TRBV19
size: NA
D: NA
length: 14
J: TRBJ2-7
DNA: TGTGCCAGTAGTATGGAGACGGGAGCCTACGAGCAGTACTTC
CDR3: CASSMETGAYEQYF

V: TRBV29-1
size: NA
D: TRBD2
length: 15
J: TRBJ2-3
DNA: TGCAGCGCCGGTGGGTGGAGTCTAGCGGGGCCTACGCAGTATTTT
CDR3: CSAGGWSLAGPTQYF

V: TRBV28
size: NA
D: TRBD1
length: 15
J: TRBJ2-7
DNA: TGTGCCAGCAAAGGGGACAGGGGAGTTTCCTACGAGCAGTACTTC
CDR3: CASKGDRGVSYEQYF

V: TRBV25-1
size: once
D: NA
length: 13
J: TRBJ1-1
DNA: TGTGCCAGCAGTGCCCAGGGGTACACTGAAGCTTTCTTT
CDR3: CASSAQGYTEAFF